The T cell receptor beta chain under discussion was sequenced for a study of OX40 agonist ivuxolimab in advanced cancers. Study details: Ivuxolimab, an agonist antibody against OX40 (CD134), was given to patients.

Repertoires were generated with immunoSEQ multiplex PCR, while TCRdb's copy carries only in-frame clones and drops some. The sample holds over 55,000 clones; roughly 77% are singletons and the top ten take 5%. Individuals having autoimmune disease history or systemic immunosuppression were not enrolled. Blood samples were obtained at baseline, cycle 4 day 1, and cycle 7 day 1. This clone was detected once. This TCR was sampled from an adult with an advanced solid tumor such as melanoma, head and neck, liver or kidney cancer. This specimen was CD4+ or CD8+ T cells sorted from blood, taken in a trial of the OX40 agonist ivuxolimab.

CDR3 nucleotides: TGCGCCAGCAGCTTGTCTAGCGGGAGATACGAGCAGTACTTC. Its protein is CASSLSSGRYEQYF. This chain uses TRBV5-1 with TRBJ2-7, with 10 bases matching TRBD2. The J segment lost 4 bases and the V segment lost 1 base, leaving 2 bases of the junction unmatched. The CDR3 is 14 residues long. Germline V gene data show CDR1 as SGHRS and CDR2 as YFSETQ.